The 30 T cell receptor beta chains below all came from one sample that was sequenced in a study of identical twins. TCRdb passed the 5' RACE reads through MiXCR, listing each CDR3 protein once. This sample has 1.5 million or so distinct CDR3 sequences; around a third occur once, and the top ten carry approximately 0.29%. The sample was cord blood. These receptors were obtained from a newborn girl in good health.

This sequence joins TRBV7-2 and TRBJ2-5; the D is unclear. This CDR3 spans 13 amino acids. V dropped 2 bases and J dropped 7 bases, with 11 bases sitting between them. Germline V gene sequence: CDR1 SGHTA, CDR2 FQGNSA. The chain's CDR3 is CASSLPPLGTQYF. The CDR3 nucleotides are TGTGCCAGCAGCTTACCCCCTTTGGGGACCCAGTACTTC.

This clonotype appeared a few times. The chain joins TRBV6-5 to TRBJ1-1; D might be TRBD1 (6 bases). Trimming pared 1 base from V and 1 base from J, leaving 13 bases between. The CDR3 consists of 16 residues. Germline CDR1 and CDR2: MNHEY and SVGAGI. In DNA form, the CDR3 reads TGTGCCAGCAGTTACTTCCCCGGGGGGCCGAACACTGAAGCTTTCTTT. Its translation: CASSYFPGGPNTEAFF.

This clonotype was recorded many times. J is TRBJ2-1 and V is TRBV7-6; 8 bases fit TRBD2. Germline V gene data show CDR1 as SGHVS and CDR2 as FNYEAQ. Trimming cost V 5 bases and J 4 bases; bases outside gene matches: 7. This CDR3 has 15 amino acids. The DNA of the CDR3 is TGTGCCAGCAGCCTACGGACTAGCCCATACAATGAGCAGTTCTTC. Its protein is CASSLRTSPYNEQFF.

This clonotype was detected once. The chain carries TRBV4-1 and TRBJ2-1; 8 bases line up with TRBD2. The trim removed 4 bases at V and 4 bases at J, leaving 9 bases unmatched. This CDR3 contains 16 residues. Germline CDR1 and CDR2: MGHRA and YSYEKL. The CDR3 region has the DNA TGCGCCAGCAGCCGCCTTACTAGCGGAGCTTACAATGAGCAGTTCTTC. It translates to CASSRLTSGAYNEQFF.

This clonotype was counted many times. This sequence joins TRBV10-3 and TRBJ2-3, with 9 positions matching TRBD1. Germline V gene sequence: CDR1 ENHRY, CDR2 SYGVKD. The CDR3 has 14 residues. Trimming cost V 10 bases and J 4 bases; bases outside gene matches: 9. The CDR3 is CASSGTGRSDTQYF. The CDR3 DNA reads TGTGCCAGCTCCGGGACAGGGAGGTCAGATACGCAGTATTTT.

This clonotype was recorded a few times. V gene TRBV20-1 combines with J gene TRBJ2-3; 8 bases are shared with TRBD2. The CDR3 extends over 13 amino acids. Unmatched junction bases numbered 6, after V lost 1 base and J lost 9 bases. Per the germline V gene, CDR1 is DFQATT and CDR2 is SNEGSKA (reference sequence). In DNA, the CDR3 is TGCAGTGCTAGAGCGGGAGGGACTTGGACGCAGTATTTT. It codes for CSARAGGTWTQYF.

The rearrangement uses TRBV5-1 and TRBJ2-2, with 13 bases lining up with TRBD2. This CDR3 has 15 amino acids. The trim removed 4 bases at V and 9 bases at J, leaving 6 bases unmatched. The germline V gene encodes CDR1 SGHRS and CDR2 YFSETQ. In DNA form, the CDR3 reads TGCGCCAGCAGCGGGGGACTAGCGGGAAACCGGGAGCTGTTTTTT. Translating gives CASSGGLAGNRELFF.

Only a few counts were recorded for this clonotype. The V gene is TRBV12-3 or TRBV12-4, the J gene TRBJ2-3; D is unclear. This CDR3 has 15 amino acids. With 8 bases removed from V and 0 bases from J, the gap between germline ends came to 15 bases. The DNA for the CDR3 is TGTGCCAGCGGGTTGGGTTATCCTAGCACAGATACGCAGTATTTT. Encoded protein: CASGLGYPSTDTQYF.

Only a few counts were recorded for this clonotype. The chain recombines TRBV20-1 with TRBJ1-2; D call uncertain. The CDR3 spans 13 residues. Germline loops: CDR1 DFQATT, CDR2 SNEGSKA (reference sequence). The germline V and J ends were trimmed by 0 bases and 6 bases, with 11 bases remaining between them. The CDR3 here is CSARDRAADGYTF. The CDR3 coding sequence is TGCAGTGCTAGAGATCGTGCCGCCGATGGCTACACCTTC.

The gene calls are TRBV5-1 and TRBJ2-1, with 12 bases matching TRBD2. The CDR3 contains 17 residues. Germline trimming cut 4 bases from V and 0 bases from J; bases unmatched to any gene: 5. Germline V gene lookup returns CDR1 SGHRS and CDR2 YFSETQ. The CDR3 nucleotides are TGCGCCAGCAGCGCCTCACTAGCGGGGGGCTCCTACAATGAGCAGTTCTTC. Its protein product is CASSASLAGGSYNEQFF.

The chain couples TRBV24-1 to TRBJ1-5, with 7 bases that match TRBD1. This CDR3 comprises 13 residues. Looked up from germline, CDR1 is KGHDR and CDR2 is SFDVKD. V gave up 12 bases and J gave up 1 base; unmatched junction bases: 5. CDR3 amino acids: CAAQGESNQPQHF. Written as DNA, the CDR3 is TGTGCCGCCCAGGGGGAGAGCAATCAGCCCCAGCATTTT.

About this clonotype itself: A much larger clonotype is one base distant, so this may be a read error. This chain connects TRBV4-2 to TRBJ2-1; no firm D call. Near its end, the DNA agrees better with TRBJ2-7, so the J call may be wrong. CDR3 size: 16 residues. Germline loops: CDR1 LGHNA, CDR2 YNFKEQ. The CDR3, as DNA: TGTGCCAGCAGCCAAGAGGGGTCTAGAGTTTACAATGAGCAGTACTTC. Encoded protein: CASSQEGSRVYNEQYF.

With respect to this clonotype: Its ends do not fully match the called genes, so a read error is possible. CDR3 region: CASSLEGSGSDERYF. The CDR3 DNA reads TGTGCCAGCAGCTTAGAGGGTAGCGGGAGCGACGAGCGGTACTTC. V usage is TRBV11-1 and J usage is TRBJ2-7; 9 nucleotides line up with TRBD2. This CDR3 region has 15 residues. Germline CDR1 is SGHAT and CDR2 is FQDESV (reference sequence).

This clonotype has only a few counts. The chain recombines TRBV12-3 or TRBV12-4 with TRBJ2-5, with a possible D match to TRBD1 (6 bases). Deletions cut 5 bases from V and 11 bases from J, with 21 bases between. The CDR3 sequence is 14 residues long. The CDR3, as DNA: TGTGCCAGCAGTATAAACAGGGTCCCAGGGGAGCAGTACTTC. It encodes CASSINRVPGEQYF.

The chain recombines TRBV7-9 with TRBJ2-7; the D is unclear. The CDR3 runs to 14 residues. Germline CDR1 reads SEHNR; CDR2 reads FQNEAQ (reference sequence). V lost 2 bases and J lost 6, with 14 bases in between. The CDR3: CASSLSSTGSEQYF. The CDR3 coding sequence is TGTGCCAGCAGCTTATCTTCGACCGGGTCCGAGCAGTACTTC.

On this clonotype itself: Mismatch with germline at one junction end may stem from a read error. The rearrangement uses TRBV25-1 and TRBJ1-2; 9 bases agree with TRBD1. There are 18 residues in the CDR3. Germline CDR1 reads MGHDK; CDR2 reads SYGVNS. The CDR3 is CASSEPPGQGRGNCGYTF. The CDR3 DNA is TGTGCCAGCAGTGAACCCCCGGGACAGGGTAGGGGTAACTGTGGCTACACCTTC.

This clonotype was counted only a few times. The chain links TRBV20-1 to TRBJ1-2; D remains unclear. Germline V gives CDR1 DFQATT, CDR2 SNEGSKA (reference sequence). CDR3 length: 12 amino acids. The CDR3 DNA reads TGCGGACTCAAAAGGGATGTCTATGGCTACACCTTC. Translation: CGLKRDVYGYTF.

The chain employs TRBV6-6 and TRBJ2-7, with TRBD1 identical over 7 bases. CDR1 and CDR2 from the germline V gene are MNHNY and SVGAGI (reference sequence). After removal of 4 bases from V and 1 base from J, the junction contained 7 bases not matched to a gene. The CDR3 covers 15 residues. The CDR3 nucleotides are TGTGCCAGCAGTTGCACAGGGGCGATATCCTACGAGCAGTACTTC. It translates to CASSCTGAISYEQYF.

V is TRBV29-1 and J is TRBJ2-2, with a tentative D call TRBD1 (5 bases). The germline gives CDR1 SQVTM, CDR2 ANQGSEA. The CDR3 runs to 19 residues. V dropped 7 bases and J dropped 0 bases, with 27 bases sitting between them. Here the CDR3 reads CSAVTFRDSHPPNTGELFF. The CDR3 bases are TGCAGCGCCGTGACCTTCCGAGACAGTCATCCTCCGAACACCGGGGAGCTGTTTTTT.

This clonotype was found a few times. The CDR3 reads CASSSSNSRADTQYF. The DNA of the CDR3 is TGTGCCAGCAGTTCCTCCAATTCCCGGGCAGATACGCAGTATTTT. The gene calls are TRBV28 and TRBJ2-3, with D hard to call. Per germline, CDR1 MDHEN and CDR2 SYDVKM. The CDR3 is 15 amino acids. Trimming took off 4 bases at V and 4 bases at J, with 15 bases between the two ends.

This rearrangement joins TRBV10-3 to TRBJ1-2; D possibly corresponds to TRBD1 (6 bases). Per germline, CDR1 ENHRY and CDR2 SYGVKD. The CDR3 length is 14 residues. Trimming left V 6 bases short and J 2 bases short, with 13 bases between. CDR3 DNA: TGTGCCATCAGCGGCCGGGACAAAAACTATGGCTACACCTTC. This sequence encodes CAISGRDKNYGYTF.

This rearrangement joins TRBV27 to TRBJ1-5, with unresolved D. CDR1 and CDR2 (germline): MNHEY, SMNVEV (reference sequence). The V end lost 6 bases, the J end lost 0 bases, and 9 bases lay between the germline ends. CDR3 length: 14 residues. Here the CDR3 DNA reads TGTGCCAGCAGGGAGTTTTATAGCAATCAGCCCCAGCATTTT. It specifies CASREFYSNQPQHF.

The rearrangement uses TRBV28 and TRBJ2-5; weak D call: TRBD1 (7 bases). CDR1 MDHEN and CDR2 SYDVKM come from the germline V gene. CDR3 length equals 15 residues. Trimming removed 3 bases at V and 4 bases at J, with 15 bases between. The chain's CDR3 is CASSFEEGQRETQYF. The CDR3 DNA sequence: TGTGCCAGCAGTTTTGAGGAGGGACAGAGAGAGACCCAGTACTTC.

The chain combines TRBV2 with TRBJ2-4; TRBD2 is a possible D gene (5 bases). The CDR3 totals 15 residues. The V gene's germline CDR1 is SNHLY and CDR2 FYNNEI. Trimming left V 7 bases short and J 0 bases short, with 13 bases between. The CDR3 here is CASKGWRLAKNIQYF. DNA of the CDR3: TGTGCCAGCAAAGGATGGAGGCTAGCCAAAAACATTCAGTACTTC.

This clonotype was counted a few times. The CDR3 is CASSVEGGSDGYTF. CDR3 bases: TGTGCCAGCAGCGTAGAGGGAGGGAGTGATGGCTACACCTTC. This chain uses TRBV9 with TRBJ1-2; D is uncertain. Trimming stripped 0 bases from V and 6 bases from J, with 12 bases between. Germline lookup yields CDR1 SGDLS and CDR2 YYNGEE. The CDR3 is 14 residues long.

This chain joins TRBV10-1 and TRBJ2-1; no clear D. Per germline, CDR1 WNHNN and CDR2 SYGVQD (reference sequence). The ends were cut back, 5 bases at V and 6 bases at J, with 11 bases in the middle. The CDR3 spans 13 residues. The CDR3 region is CASSFLLGNEQFF. The CDR3 region has the DNA TGCGCCAGCAGTTTCCTATTGGGCAATGAGCAGTTCTTC.

The chain carries TRBV7-8 and TRBJ2-7, with 8 positions matching TRBD1. The trim removed 1 base at V and 5 bases at J, leaving 7 bases unmatched. CDR3 size: 15 residues. CDR1 is SGHVS, CDR2 FQNEAQ, per germline. DNA for the CDR3: TGTGCCAGCAGCTTAGTGAGGACAGGGTACCACGAGCAGTACTTC. Protein product: CASSLVRTGYHEQYF.

Note on this clonotype: A much larger clone differs by one base, so this may be a read error. The V gene is TRBV15, the J gene TRBJ2-5; D is unresolved. This CDR3 spans 14 amino acids. Germline CDR1 reads LNHNV; CDR2 reads YYDKDF (reference sequence). CDR3 protein: CATSRDISQKTQYF. The DNA for the CDR3 is TGTGCCACCAGCAGAGATATTAGCCAAAAGACCCAGTACTTC.

The sample holds one count of this clonotype. This clone may be a read error of a much larger clone one base away. The rearrangement links TRBV9 to TRBJ2-1; 13 bases fit TRBD2. The J call may not be correct, given that the DNA end is closer to TRBJ2-7. CDR1 is SGDLS and CDR2 is YYNGEE in the germline V gene. The CDR3 is made up of 17 amino acids. As DNA, the CDR3 is TGTGCCAGCAGCGCCCGGACTAGCGGGAGCTCCTACAATGAGCAGTACTTC. The encoded protein is CASSARTSGSSYNEQYF.

The chain combines TRBV20-1 with TRBJ2-3, with D tentatively TRBD1 (5 bases). V dropped 4 bases and J dropped 2 bases, with 13 bases sitting between them. Germline assignment: CDR1 DFQATT and CDR2 SNEGSKA (reference sequence). The CDR3 runs to 14 residues. The CDR3 loop reads CSAIDTGVTDTQYF. The CDR3 DNA reads TGCAGTGCTATCGACACAGGCGTCACAGATACGCAGTATTTT.